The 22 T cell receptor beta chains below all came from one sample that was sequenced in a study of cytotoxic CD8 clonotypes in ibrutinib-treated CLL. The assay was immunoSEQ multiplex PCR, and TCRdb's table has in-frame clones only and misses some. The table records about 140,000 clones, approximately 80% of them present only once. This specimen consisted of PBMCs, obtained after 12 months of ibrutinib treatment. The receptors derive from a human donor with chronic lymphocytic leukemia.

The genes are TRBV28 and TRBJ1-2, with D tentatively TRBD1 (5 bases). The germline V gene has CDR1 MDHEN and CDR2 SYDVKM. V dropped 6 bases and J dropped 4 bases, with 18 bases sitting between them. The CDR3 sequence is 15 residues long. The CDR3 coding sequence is TGTGCCAGCAGATCGTATATGGGACTGATCTATGGCTACACCTTC. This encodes CASRSYMGLIYGYTF.

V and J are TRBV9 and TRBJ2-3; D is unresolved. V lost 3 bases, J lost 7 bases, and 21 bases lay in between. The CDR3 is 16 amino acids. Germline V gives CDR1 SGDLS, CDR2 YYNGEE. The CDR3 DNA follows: TGTGCCAGCAGCGCCCCGACGGATATTTTTACTTATACGCAGTATTTT. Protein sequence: CASSAPTDIFTYTQYF. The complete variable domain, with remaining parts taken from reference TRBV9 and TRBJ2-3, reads DSGVTQTPKHLITATGQRVTLRCSPRSGDLSVYWYQQSLDQGLQFLIQYYNGEERAKGNILERFSAQQFPDLHSELNLSSLELGDSALYFCASSAPTDIFTYTQYFGPGTRLTVL.

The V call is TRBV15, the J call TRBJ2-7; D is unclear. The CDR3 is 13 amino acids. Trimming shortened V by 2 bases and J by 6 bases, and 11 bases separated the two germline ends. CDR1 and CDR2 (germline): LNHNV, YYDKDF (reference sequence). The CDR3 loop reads CATSRPTLGEQYF. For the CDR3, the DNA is TGTGCCACCAGCAGACCGACTTTGGGCGAGCAGTACTTC.

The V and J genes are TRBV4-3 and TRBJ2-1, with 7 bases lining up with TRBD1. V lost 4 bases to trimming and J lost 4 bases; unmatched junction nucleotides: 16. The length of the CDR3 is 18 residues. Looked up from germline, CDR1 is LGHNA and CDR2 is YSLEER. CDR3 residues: CASSRHRPGTAAYNEQFF. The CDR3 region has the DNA TGCGCCAGCAGCCGACATCGACCTGGGACAGCCGCGTACAATGAGCAGTTCTTC.

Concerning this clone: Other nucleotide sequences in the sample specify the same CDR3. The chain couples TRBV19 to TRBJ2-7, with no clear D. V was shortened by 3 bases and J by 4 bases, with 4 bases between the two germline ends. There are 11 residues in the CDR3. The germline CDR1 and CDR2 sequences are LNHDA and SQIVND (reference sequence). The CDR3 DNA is TGTGCCAGTAGTATCGGGTACGAGCAGTACTTC. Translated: CASSIGYEQYF.

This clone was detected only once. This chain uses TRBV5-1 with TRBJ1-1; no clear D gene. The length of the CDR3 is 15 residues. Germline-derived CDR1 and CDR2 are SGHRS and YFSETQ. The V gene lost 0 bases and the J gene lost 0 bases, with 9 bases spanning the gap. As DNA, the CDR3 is TGCGCCAGCAGCTTGGGGGGATCCGTGAACACTGAAGCTTTCTTT. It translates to CASSLGGSVNTEAFF.

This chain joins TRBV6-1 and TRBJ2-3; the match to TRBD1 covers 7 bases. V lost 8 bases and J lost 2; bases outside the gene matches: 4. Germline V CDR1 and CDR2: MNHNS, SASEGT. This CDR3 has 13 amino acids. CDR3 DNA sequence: TGTGCCAGCCAGACAGGGCCCACAGATACGCAGTATTTT. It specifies CASQTGPTDTQYF.

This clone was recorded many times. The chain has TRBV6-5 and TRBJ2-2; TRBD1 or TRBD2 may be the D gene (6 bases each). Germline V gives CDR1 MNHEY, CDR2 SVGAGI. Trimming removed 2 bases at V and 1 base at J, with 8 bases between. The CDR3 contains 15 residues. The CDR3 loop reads CASSYAGQNTGELFF. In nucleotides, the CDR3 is TGTGCCAGCAGTTACGCGGGACAGAACACCGGGGAGCTGTTTTTT.

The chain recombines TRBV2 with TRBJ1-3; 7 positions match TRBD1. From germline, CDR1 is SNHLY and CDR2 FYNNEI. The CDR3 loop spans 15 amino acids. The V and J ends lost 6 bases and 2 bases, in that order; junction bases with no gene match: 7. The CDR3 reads CASSARGTAGNTIYF. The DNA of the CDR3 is TGTGCCAGCAGCGCGAGAGGGACAGCTGGAAACACCATATATTTT.

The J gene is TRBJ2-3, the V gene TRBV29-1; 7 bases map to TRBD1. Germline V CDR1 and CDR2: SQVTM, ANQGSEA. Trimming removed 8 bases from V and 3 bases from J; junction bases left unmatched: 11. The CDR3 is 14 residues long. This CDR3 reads CSPRSATGTDTQYF. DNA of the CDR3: TGCAGCCCAAGATCAGCGACAGGGACAGATACGCAGTATTTT.

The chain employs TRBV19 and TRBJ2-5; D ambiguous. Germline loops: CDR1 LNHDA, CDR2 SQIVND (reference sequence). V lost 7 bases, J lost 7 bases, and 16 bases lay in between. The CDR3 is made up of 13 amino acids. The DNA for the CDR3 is TGTGCCAGTACCGCGGACGGCCCCGGGACCCAGTACTTC. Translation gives CASTADGPGTQYF.

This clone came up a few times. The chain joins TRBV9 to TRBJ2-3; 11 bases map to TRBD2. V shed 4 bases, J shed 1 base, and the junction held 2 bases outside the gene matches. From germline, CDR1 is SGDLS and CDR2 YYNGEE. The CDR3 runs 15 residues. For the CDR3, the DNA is TGTGCCAGCAGCCTGGGACTAGCGGGCACAGATACGCAGTATTTT. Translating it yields CASSLGLAGTDTQYF.

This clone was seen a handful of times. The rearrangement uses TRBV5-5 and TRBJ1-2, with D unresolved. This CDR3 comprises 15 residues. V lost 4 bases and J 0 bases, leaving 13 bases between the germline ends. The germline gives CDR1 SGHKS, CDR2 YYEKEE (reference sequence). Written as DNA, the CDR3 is TGTGCCAGCAGCGTCGAAGGCAGAGCTAACTATGGCTACACCTTC. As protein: CASSVEGRANYGYTF.

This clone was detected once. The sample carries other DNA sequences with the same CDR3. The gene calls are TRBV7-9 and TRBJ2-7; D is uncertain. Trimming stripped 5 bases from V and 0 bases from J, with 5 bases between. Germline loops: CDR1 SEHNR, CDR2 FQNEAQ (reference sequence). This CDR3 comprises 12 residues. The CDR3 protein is CASSLSSYEQYF. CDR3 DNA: TGTGCCAGCAGCCTCAGCTCCTACGAGCAGTACTTC.

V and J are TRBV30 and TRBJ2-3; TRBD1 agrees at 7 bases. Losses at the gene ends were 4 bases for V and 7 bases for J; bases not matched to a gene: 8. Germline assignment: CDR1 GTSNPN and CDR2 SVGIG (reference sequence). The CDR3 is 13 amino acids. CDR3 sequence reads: CAWMGEGAYTQYF. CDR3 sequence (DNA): TGTGCCTGGATGGGAGAGGGGGCTTATACGCAGTATTTT. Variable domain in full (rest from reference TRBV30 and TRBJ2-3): SQTIHQWPATLVQPVGSPLSLECTVEGTSNPNLYWYRQAAGRGLQLLFYSVGIGQISSEVPQNLSASRPQDRQFILSSKKLLLSDSGFYLCAWMGEGAYTQYFGPGTRLTVL.

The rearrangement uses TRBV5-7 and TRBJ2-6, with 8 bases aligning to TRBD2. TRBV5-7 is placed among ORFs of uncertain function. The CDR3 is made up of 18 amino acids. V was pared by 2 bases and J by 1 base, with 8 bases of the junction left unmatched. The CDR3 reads CASSFLSGGLSGANVLTF. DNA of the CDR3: TGTGCCAGCAGCTTCCTGTCGGGAGGGCTGTCTGGGGCCAACGTCCTGACTTTC.

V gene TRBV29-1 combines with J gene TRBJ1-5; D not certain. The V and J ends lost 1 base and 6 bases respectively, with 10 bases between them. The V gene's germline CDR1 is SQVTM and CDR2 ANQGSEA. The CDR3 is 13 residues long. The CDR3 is CSVEAGAGQPQHF. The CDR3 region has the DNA TGCAGCGTTGAAGCCGGAGCTGGTCAGCCCCAGCATTTT.

In DNA form, the CDR3 reads TGTGCCAGCAGTGAAGAGCCGCACGCGTATTTT. It specifies CASSEEPHAYF. V is TRBV2 and J is TRBJ2-3; D is undetermined. The CDR3 has 11 amino acids. Between the trimmed V and J ends, which lost 1 base and 14 bases, there was a span of 10 bases. Germline assignment: CDR1 SNHLY and CDR2 FYNNEI.

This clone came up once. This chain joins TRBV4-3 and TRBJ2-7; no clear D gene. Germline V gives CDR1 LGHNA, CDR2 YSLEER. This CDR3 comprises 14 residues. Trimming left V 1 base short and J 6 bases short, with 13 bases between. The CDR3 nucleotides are TGCGCCAGCAGCCAAGGTGTGGGGTTGGTCGAGCAGTACTTC. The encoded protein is CASSQGVGLVEQYF.

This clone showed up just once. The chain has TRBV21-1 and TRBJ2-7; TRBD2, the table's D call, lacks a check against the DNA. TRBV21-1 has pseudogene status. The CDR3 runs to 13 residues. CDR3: CASSRAASYEQYF. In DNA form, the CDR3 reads TGTGCCAGCAGCAGAGCAGCCTCCTACGAGCAGTACTTC.

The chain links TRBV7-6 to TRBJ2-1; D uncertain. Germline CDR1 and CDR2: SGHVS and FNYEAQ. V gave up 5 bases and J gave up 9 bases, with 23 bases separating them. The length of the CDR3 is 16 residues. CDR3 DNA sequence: TGTGCCAGCAGCCCCCAGGTTACCCAATATGGGCCTGAGCAGTTCTTC. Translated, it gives CASSPQVTQYGPEQFF.

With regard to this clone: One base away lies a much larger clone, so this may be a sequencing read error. CDR3 residues: CASSEFIGDSYGQYF. In nucleotides, the CDR3 is TGTGCCAGCAGTGAATTTATTGGGGACAGTTACGGGCAGTACTTC. The V gene is TRBV6-1, the J gene TRBJ2-7; TRBD1 agrees at 7 bases. The CDR3 length is 15 residues. The V gene's germline CDR1 is MNHNS and CDR2 SASEGT.